The 8 T cell receptor beta chains below come from one sample, sequenced in a study of T cell repertoires in cytomegalovirus infection. TCRdb recomputed calls from the reads with MiXCR, one row per CDR3 protein. The sample lists 450,000 to 600,000 distinct CDR3 sequences; under 45% were seen once. What these receptors recognize is not known. The starting material was cultured PBMCs, obtained from culture after CMV antigen stimulation. These receptors came from a human donor in good health (CMV status not recorded). Some clones in this sample may be carry-over from other donors' samples.

This clonotype was counted only a few times. This chain joins TRBV11-2 and TRBJ2-2; D is unresolved. V was pared by 6 bases and J by 5 bases, with 10 bases between. This CDR3 has 13 residues. From germline, CDR1 is SGHAT and CDR2 FQNNGV. The CDR3 region is CASRATGTGELFF. Here the CDR3 DNA reads TGTGCCAGCAGAGCCACGGGTACCGGGGAGCTGTTTTTT.

This clonotype was seen many times. V gene TRBV7-7 combines with J gene TRBJ2-1, with 11 bases aligning to TRBD2. The CDR3 runs 15 residues. Per germline, CDR1 SSHAT and CDR2 FNYEAQ (reference sequence). The J segment lost 4 bases and the V segment lost 5 bases, leaving 4 bases of the junction unmatched. The CDR3: CASSPLAGGYNEQFF. The CDR3 region has the DNA TGTGCCAGCAGCCCGTTAGCGGGGGGGTACAATGAGCAGTTCTTC. Using reference TRBV7-7 and TRBJ2-1 for the parts outside the CDR3, the full variable domain is GAGVSQSPRYKVTKRGQDVTLRCDPISSHATLYWYQQALGQGPEFLTYFNYEAQPDKSGLPSDRFSAERPEGSISTLTIQRTEQRDSAMYRCASSPLAGGYNEQFFGPGTRLTVL.

This chain uses TRBV4-2 with TRBJ2-2; TRBD2 matches at 9 bases. The CDR3 runs 15 residues. Germline V lookup: CDR1 LGHNA, CDR2 YNFKEQ. J lost 3 bases, V lost 7 bases, and 6 bases had no gene match. This CDR3 reads CASNRGGGDTGELFF. The CDR3, as DNA: TGTGCCAGCAACCGGGGCGGGGGGGACACCGGGGAGCTGTTTTTT.

This chain uses TRBV20-1 with TRBJ2-3; perhaps TRBD1 as D (5 bases). The CDR3 runs to 11 residues. CDR1 is DFQATT and CDR2 is SNEGSKA in the germline V gene (reference sequence). The V and J ends lost 2 bases and 6 bases respectively, with 6 bases between them. The CDR3 nucleotides are TGCAGTGCTAGAAAGGGGGATACGCAGTATTTT. Amino acids: CSARKGDTQYF.

This clonotype has more than one count but fewer than ten. The chain is built from TRBV7-2 and TRBJ2-3; TRBD2 matches 9 bases. The germline V gene encodes CDR1 SGHTA and CDR2 FQGNSA. CDR3 length: 16 amino acids. With V trimmed by 5 bases and J by 8 bases, 14 bases remained unmatched. In nucleotides, the CDR3 is TGTGCCAGCAGCCCCGAAACCCTAGCGGGGAAGGGTACGCAGTATTTT. Its translation is CASSPETLAGKGTQYF.

The CDR3 loop reads CASRFAAGEKLFF. CDR3 bases: TGTGCCAGCAGATTTGCGGCAGGGGAAAAACTGTTTTTT. V and J are TRBV12-3 or TRBV12-4 and TRBJ1-4; TRBD1 is a possible D gene (5 bases). The CDR3 consists of 13 residues. V was pared by 6 bases and J by 8 bases, with 13 bases between.

This clonotype has a handful of counts. V gene TRBV7-8 combines with J gene TRBJ1-5; TRBD1 aligns across 9 bases. The ends lost 6 bases at V and 5 bases at J; junction bases unmatched: 5. The CDR3 contains 14 residues. CDR1 is SGHVS and CDR2 is FQNEAQ in the germline V gene. The CDR3 DNA follows: TGTGCCAGCAGTCGGGACAGGGAGTATCAGCCCCAGCATTTT. This translates into CASSRDREYQPQHF.

This clonotype was detected a few times. The chain couples TRBV15 to TRBJ2-1; D not certain. Germline V lookup: CDR1 LNHNV, CDR2 YYDKDF (reference sequence). Trimming took 0 bases from V and 8 from J, leaving 11 bases between them. CDR3 size: 14 residues. CDR3 residues: CATSRDRLPDEQFF. As DNA, the CDR3 is TGTGCCACCAGCAGAGATAGGCTACCCGATGAGCAGTTCTTC.